The 2 T cell receptor beta chains reported below all come from one sample, sequenced in a study of T cell responses to AZD1222 COVID-19 vaccine. Some clones are missing from TCRdb's copy, which holds only in-frame ones; the method was immunoSEQ multiplex PCR. The sample lists 95,000 to 150,000 clones, around 87% occurring once. The source material was peripheral blood, sampled on day 0 of AZD1222 vaccination. The source is an adult in good health.

The CDR3 region is CASSVRMIQGTGELFF. CDR3 DNA sequence: TGTGCCAGCAGCGTCCGGATGATACAGGGGACCGGGGAGCTGTTTTTT. The genes are TRBV9 and TRBJ2-2; 7 bases map to TRBD1. Germline CDR1 is SGDLS and CDR2 is YYNGEE. V was pared by 2 bases and J by 5 bases, with 9 bases of the junction left unmatched. The CDR3 is 16 amino acids.

The gene calls are TRBV28 and TRBJ2-7, with a weak D call TRBD1 (6 bases). The CDR3 runs 13 residues. Germline V gene lookup returns CDR1 MDHEN and CDR2 SYDVKM. Trimming shortened V by 6 bases and J by 0 bases, and 9 bases separated the two germline ends. The CDR3 sequence is CASRTTGSYEQYF. CDR3 nucleotide sequence: TGTGCCAGCAGAACGACAGGCTCCTACGAGCAGTACTTC.